This entry features one T cell receptor (beta chain) sequence. Its cognate antigen is unknown. The data were obtained in a study of long-term antiretroviral therapy in people with HIV. It was version v3.0 of the immunoSEQ assay that was run at survey level. The repertoire was sequenced with immunoSEQ multiplex PCR; TCRdb's copy has only in-frame clones and lacks some. The sample has some 14,000 clones, around 84% seen once. The CDR3 has 14 amino acids. V lost 0 bases and J 4 bases, leaving 7 bases between the germline ends. Per germline, CDR1 LGHNA and CDR2 YNFKEQ. Findings and limits, study-wide: At every time point, clones expanded before ART dominated the repertoire.

The TCR was taken from a young man with HIV. The sample consisted of unsorted PBMCs, taken 0.4 years after starting antiretroviral therapy. The chain couples TRBV4-2 to TRBJ1-5; D unresolved. CDR3 nucleotides: TGTGCCAGCAGCCAAGATGTAGGGAATCAGCCCCAGCATTTT. This gives the protein CASSQDVGNQPQHF.